The subject of this entry is one TCR beta chain. The antigen remains unidentified. The data originate from a study of cytomegalovirus exposure and HLA in healthy donors. Looking at the study overall: Among about 200 million T cells, an earlier analysis found 120 million or so unique TCR beta sequences.

The PCR contained 60 Vbeta and 13 Jbeta primers. The method was immunoSEQ multiplex PCR; TCRdb's version includes in-frame clones alone and lacks a portion of them. The table for this sample gives about 70,000 clones. Germline CDR1 MNHEY, CDR2 SMNVEV (reference sequence). There are 11 residues in the CDR3. Trimming removed 5 bases at V and 6 bases at J, with 8 bases between. Study outcomes and limitations: When analyzed later, a missense DCLRE1C variant was found to be linked to TCR beta V- and J-gene trimming. In an earlier analysis, productive rearrangement rates for most beta V segments clustered near 87% or 30%. Later examination showed HLA-associated TCR beta chains had greater clonal expansion than equally common others.

This clonotype was obtained from a woman aged 25 to 39 in good health and CMV-seronegative. V usage is TRBV27 and J usage is TRBJ2-7; D not certain. Sequenced material: PBMCs. CDR3 loop: CASSGSGEQYF. CDR3 DNA: TGTGCCAGCAGTGGTAGTGGCGAGCAGTACTTC.